This T cell receptor (beta chain) derives from a study of T cell responses to AZD1222 COVID-19 vaccine. As to this clone: No antigen is known for it.

Study-wide results and limits: Regions 160-218 and 743-854 dominated among vaccine-associated CD4 TCRs spanning spike.

Data came from immunoSEQ multiplex PCR; TCRdb stores just in-frame clones and leaves some out. Counted here are about 72,000 clones, 86% occurring once; the ten biggest clones make up more than 2%. This sequence was found in an adult in good health. Sequenced material: peripheral blood, taken on day 0 of AZD1222 vaccination.

CDR3: CASSLAVNHHWGYTF. CDR3 DNA sequence: TGCGCCAGCAGCTTGGCAGTCAACCACCATTGGGGCTACACCTTC. V is TRBV5-1 and J is TRBJ1-2; D remains unclear. Germline CDR1 SGHRS, CDR2 YFSETQ. Deletions cut 0 bases from V and 8 bases from J, with 17 bases between. CDR3 length: 15 amino acids.